This T cell receptor (beta chain) stems from a study of PD-1 blockade in mismatch repair-deficient tumors. Study-level information: Patients had approximately 12 mismatch repair-deficient cancer types and were previously treated and progressing.

Clones were read by immunoSEQ multiplex PCR, and TCRdb kept only the in-frame ones, dropping some. The sample includes some 120,000 clones, about 88% of them seen just once. CDR3 length: 16 amino acids. Germline trimming cut 4 bases from V and 4 bases from J; bases unmatched to any gene: 6. CDR1 SGHAT and CDR2 FQNNGV come from the germline V gene. PCR or immunohistochemistry showed mismatch repair deficiency in every enrolled patient. A few pembrolizumab responders had their TCRs sequenced. The clonotype comes from an adult with mismatch repair-deficient cancer. The sequencing used peripheral blood, collected 44 weeks after starting pembrolizumab. The V gene is TRBV11-2, the J gene TRBJ2-2; 10 nucleotides agree with TRBD1. The CDR3 loop is CASSSPGQGLTGELFF. DNA for the CDR3: TGTGCCAGCAGCTCTCCGGGACAGGGGCTCACCGGGGAGCTGTTTTTT.